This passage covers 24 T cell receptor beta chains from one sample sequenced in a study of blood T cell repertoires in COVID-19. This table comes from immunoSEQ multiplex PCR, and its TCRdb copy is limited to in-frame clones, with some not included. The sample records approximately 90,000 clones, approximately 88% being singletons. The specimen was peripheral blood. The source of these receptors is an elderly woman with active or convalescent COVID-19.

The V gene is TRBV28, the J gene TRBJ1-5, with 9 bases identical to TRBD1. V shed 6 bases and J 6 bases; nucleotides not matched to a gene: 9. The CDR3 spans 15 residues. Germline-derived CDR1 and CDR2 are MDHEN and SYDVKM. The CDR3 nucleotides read TGTGCCAGCAGCGTGGACAGGGGCGGGAGTCAGCCCCAGCATTTT. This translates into CASSVDRGGSQPQHF.

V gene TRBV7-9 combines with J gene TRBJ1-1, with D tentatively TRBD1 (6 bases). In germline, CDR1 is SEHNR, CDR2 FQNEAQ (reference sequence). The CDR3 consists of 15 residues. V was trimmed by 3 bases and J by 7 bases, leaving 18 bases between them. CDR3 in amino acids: CASSFRTGGLGEAFF. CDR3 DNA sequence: TGTGCCAGCAGCTTCCGAACGGGGGGCCTGGGTGAAGCTTTCTTT. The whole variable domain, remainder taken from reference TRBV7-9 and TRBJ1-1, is DTGVSQNPRHKITKRGQNVTFRCDPISEHNRLYWYRQTLGQGPEFLTYFQNEAQLEKSRLLSDRFSAERPKGSFSTLEIQRTEQGDSAMYLCASSFRTGGLGEAFFGQGTRLTVV.

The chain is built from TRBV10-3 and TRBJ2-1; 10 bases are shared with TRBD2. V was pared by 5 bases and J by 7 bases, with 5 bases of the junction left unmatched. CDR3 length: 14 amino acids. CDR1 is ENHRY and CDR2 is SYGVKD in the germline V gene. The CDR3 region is CAISLAGEGNEQFF. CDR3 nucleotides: TGTGCCATCAGTCTAGCGGGAGAGGGGAATGAGCAGTTCTTC.

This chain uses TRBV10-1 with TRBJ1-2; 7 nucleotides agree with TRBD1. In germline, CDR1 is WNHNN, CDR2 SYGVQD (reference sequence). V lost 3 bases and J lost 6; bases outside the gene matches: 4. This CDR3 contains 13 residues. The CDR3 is CASSEGQAHGYTF. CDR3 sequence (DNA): TGCGCCAGCAGTGAAGGACAGGCGCATGGCTACACCTTC.

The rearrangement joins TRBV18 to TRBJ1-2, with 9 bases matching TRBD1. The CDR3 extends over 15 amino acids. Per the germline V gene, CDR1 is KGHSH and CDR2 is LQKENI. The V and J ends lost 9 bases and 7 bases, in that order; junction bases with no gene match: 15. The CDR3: CASTPSRTGVAGYTF. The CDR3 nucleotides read TGTGCCAGTACACCCTCCCGGACAGGGGTTGCTGGCTACACCTTC. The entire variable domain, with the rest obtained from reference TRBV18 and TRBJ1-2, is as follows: NAGVMQNPRHLVRRRGQEARLRCSPMKGHSHVYWYRQLPEEGLKFMVYLQKENIIDESGMPKERFSAEFPKEGPSILRIQQVVRGDSAAYFCASTPSRTGVAGYTFGSGTRLTVV.

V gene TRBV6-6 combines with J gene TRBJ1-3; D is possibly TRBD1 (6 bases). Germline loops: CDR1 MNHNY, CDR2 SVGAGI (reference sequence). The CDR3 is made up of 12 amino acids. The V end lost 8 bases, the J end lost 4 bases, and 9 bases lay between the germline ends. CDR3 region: CASATGGNTIYF. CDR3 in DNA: TGTGCCAGCGCCACAGGGGGAAACACCATATATTTT.

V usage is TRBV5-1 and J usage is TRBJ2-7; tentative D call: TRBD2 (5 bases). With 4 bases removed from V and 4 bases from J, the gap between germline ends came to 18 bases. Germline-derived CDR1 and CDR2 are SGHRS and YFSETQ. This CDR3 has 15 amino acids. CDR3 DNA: TGCGCCAGCAGCCTGGAGCTAGCAAGTTTGTACGAGCAGTACTTC. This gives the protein CASSLELASLYEQYF.

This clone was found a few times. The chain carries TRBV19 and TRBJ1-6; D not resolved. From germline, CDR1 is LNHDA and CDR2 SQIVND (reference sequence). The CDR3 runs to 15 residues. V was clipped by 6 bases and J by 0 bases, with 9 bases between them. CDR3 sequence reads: CASRTRSSYNSPLHF. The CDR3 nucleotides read TGTGCCAGTAGGACGAGGAGCTCCTATAATTCACCCCTCCACTTT.

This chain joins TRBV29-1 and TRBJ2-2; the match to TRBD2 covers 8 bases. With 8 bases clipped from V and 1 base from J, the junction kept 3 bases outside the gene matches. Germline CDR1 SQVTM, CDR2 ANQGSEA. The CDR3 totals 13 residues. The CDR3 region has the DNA TGCAGCTTTAGCGGGGTGAACACCGGGGAGCTGTTTTTT. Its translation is CSFSGVNTGELFF.

CDR3 coding DNA: TGTGCCAGCAGCCAGGAGGGTAGCCACAGACGGCAGTACTTC. Translating it yields CASSQEGSHRRQYF. This chain joins TRBV5-4 and TRBJ2-4; possibly TRBD2 for D (6 bases). Per germline, CDR1 SGHNT and CDR2 YYREEE (reference sequence). The CDR3 length is 14 residues. V was pared by 4 bases and J by 13 bases, with 21 bases between.

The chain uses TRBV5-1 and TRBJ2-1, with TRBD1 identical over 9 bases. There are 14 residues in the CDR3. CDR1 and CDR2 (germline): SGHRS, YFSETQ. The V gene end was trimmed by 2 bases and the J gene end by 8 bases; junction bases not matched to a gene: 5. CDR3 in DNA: TGCGCCAGCAGCTTAGGGACAGGGAGCGATGAGCAGTTCTTC. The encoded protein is CASSLGTGSDEQFF.

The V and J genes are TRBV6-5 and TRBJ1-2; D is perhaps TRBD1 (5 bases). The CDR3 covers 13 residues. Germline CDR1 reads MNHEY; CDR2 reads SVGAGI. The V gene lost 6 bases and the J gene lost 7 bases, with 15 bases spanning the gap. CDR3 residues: CASRLDRFRGYTF. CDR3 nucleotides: TGTGCCAGCAGGCTCGACAGATTTCGTGGCTACACCTTC.

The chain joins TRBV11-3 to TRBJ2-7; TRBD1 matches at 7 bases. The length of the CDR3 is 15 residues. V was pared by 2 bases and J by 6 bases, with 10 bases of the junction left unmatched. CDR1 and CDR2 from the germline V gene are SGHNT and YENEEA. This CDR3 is CASSLLPDRVSEQYF. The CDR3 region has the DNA TGTGCCAGCAGCTTATTACCAGACAGGGTAAGCGAGCAGTACTTC.

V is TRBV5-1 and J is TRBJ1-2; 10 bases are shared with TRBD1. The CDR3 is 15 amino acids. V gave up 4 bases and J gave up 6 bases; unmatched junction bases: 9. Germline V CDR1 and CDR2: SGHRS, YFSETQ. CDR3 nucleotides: TGCGCCAGCAGCCTAGGGACAGGGGCCCCGGATGGCTACACCTTC. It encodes CASSLGTGAPDGYTF.

For the CDR3, the DNA is TGTGCCAGCAGCACCCTGCCAGGGGACACTGAAGCTTTCTTT. Encoded protein: CASSTLPGDTEAFF. V gene TRBV7-2 combines with J gene TRBJ1-1, with a possible D match to TRBD1 (6 bases). Trimming shortened V by 5 bases and J by 3 bases, and 13 bases separated the two germline ends. The germline V gene has CDR1 SGHTA and CDR2 FQGNSA. The length of the CDR3 is 14 residues. Filled out from reference TRBV7-2 and TRBJ1-1, the complete variable domain reads GAGVSQSPSNKVTEKGKDVELRCDPISGHTALYWYRQSLGQGLEFLIYFQGNSAPDKSGLPSDRFSAERTGGSVSTLTIQRTQQEDSAVYLCASSTLPGDTEAFFGQGTRLTVV.

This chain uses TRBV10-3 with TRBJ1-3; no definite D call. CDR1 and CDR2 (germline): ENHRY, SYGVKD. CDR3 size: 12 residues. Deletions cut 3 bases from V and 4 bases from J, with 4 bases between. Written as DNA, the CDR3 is TGTGCCATCAGTGATGCGGGAAACACCATATATTTT. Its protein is CAISDAGNTIYF.

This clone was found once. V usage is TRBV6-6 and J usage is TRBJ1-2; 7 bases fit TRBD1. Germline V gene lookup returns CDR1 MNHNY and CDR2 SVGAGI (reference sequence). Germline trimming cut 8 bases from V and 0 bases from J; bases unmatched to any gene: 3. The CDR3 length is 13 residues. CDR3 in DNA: TGTGCCAGCGCAGGGGGTGCTAACTATGGCTACACCTTC. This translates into CASAGGANYGYTF.

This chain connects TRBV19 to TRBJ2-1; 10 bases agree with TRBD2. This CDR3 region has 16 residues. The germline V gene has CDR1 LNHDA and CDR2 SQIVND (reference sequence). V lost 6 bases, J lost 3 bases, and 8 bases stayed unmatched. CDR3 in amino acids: CASSTPLAGVYNEQFF. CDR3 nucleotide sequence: TGTGCCAGTAGCACCCCCCTAGCGGGGGTCTACAATGAGCAGTTCTTC.

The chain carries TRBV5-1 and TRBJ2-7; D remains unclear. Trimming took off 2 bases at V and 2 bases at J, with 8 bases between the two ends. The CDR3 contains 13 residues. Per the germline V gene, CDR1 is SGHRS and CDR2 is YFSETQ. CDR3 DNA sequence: TGCGCCAGCAGCTTACCTACGGCCTACGAGCAGTACTTC. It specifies CASSLPTAYEQYF.

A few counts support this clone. The chain's CDR3 is CASSTDRPSYTEAFF. The CDR3 nucleotides are TGCGCCAGCAGCACAGACCGACCGAGCTACACTGAAGCTTTCTTT. V usage is TRBV5-1 and J usage is TRBJ1-1, with no clear D. The CDR3 sequence is 15 residues long. Germline V CDR1 and CDR2: SGHRS, YFSETQ. Trimming took off 4 bases at V and 3 bases at J, with 16 bases between the two ends.

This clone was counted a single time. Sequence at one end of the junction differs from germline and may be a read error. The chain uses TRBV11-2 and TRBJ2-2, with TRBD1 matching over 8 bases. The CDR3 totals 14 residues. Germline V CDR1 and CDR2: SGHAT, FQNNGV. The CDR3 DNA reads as TGTGCCAGCAGCCTCGACAGGGGTGGCCGGGGAGCTGTTTTT. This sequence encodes CASSLDRGGRGAVF.

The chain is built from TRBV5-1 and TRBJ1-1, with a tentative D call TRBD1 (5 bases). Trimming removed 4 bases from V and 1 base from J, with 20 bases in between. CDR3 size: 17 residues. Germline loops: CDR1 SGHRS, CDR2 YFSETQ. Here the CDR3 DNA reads TGCGCCAGCAGCACCGGTTCCAGCACCCAGGGGAACACTGAAGCTTTCTTT. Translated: CASSTGSSTQGNTEAFF.

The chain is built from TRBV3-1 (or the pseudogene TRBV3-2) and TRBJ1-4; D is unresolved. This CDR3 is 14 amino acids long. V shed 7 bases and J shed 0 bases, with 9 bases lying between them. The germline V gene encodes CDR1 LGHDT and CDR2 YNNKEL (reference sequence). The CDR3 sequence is CASTHGATNEKLFF. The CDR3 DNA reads TGTGCCAGCACCCACGGAGCAACTAATGAAAAACTGTTTTTT.

CDR3 in DNA: TGTGCCAGCAGTGAGGGGACAGGGCAATCTTCACCCCTCCACTTT. This codes for CASSEGTGQSSPLHF. V is TRBV2 and J is TRBJ1-6; 9 bases agree with TRBD1. V dropped 3 bases and J dropped 9; count of bases not matched to a gene: 6. Germline-derived CDR1 and CDR2 are SNHLY and FYNNEI. This CDR3 spans 15 amino acids.